The clone carrying this TCR beta chain appeared a few times. The time point denotes: healthy volunteer bleed at 6 weeks. Researchers extracted total RNA from unfractionated whole blood. These data originate in a study of human T cells and chemical hapten exposure. In TCRdb, the RACE reads were re-called with MiXCR into one record per CDR3 protein. There are about 77,000 distinct CDR3 sequences in the sample; 8.5% to 9.5% occur only once, and about 1.5% lies in the top ten. The clonotype was recovered from a female donor in good health. Some clones in this sample may be carry-over from other donors' samples. The source material was whole blood.

In nucleotides, the CDR3 is TGTGCCAGCAGCTTGGGGGGAGGATTAAATGAAGCTTTCTTT. The encoded protein is CASSLGGGLNEAFF. The chain combines TRBV5-6 with TRBJ1-1; D unclear. Germline V gene sequence: CDR1 SGHDT, CDR2 YYEEEE. The CDR3 has 14 amino acids. V was cut by 0 bases and J by 7 bases, with 13 bases left in between.